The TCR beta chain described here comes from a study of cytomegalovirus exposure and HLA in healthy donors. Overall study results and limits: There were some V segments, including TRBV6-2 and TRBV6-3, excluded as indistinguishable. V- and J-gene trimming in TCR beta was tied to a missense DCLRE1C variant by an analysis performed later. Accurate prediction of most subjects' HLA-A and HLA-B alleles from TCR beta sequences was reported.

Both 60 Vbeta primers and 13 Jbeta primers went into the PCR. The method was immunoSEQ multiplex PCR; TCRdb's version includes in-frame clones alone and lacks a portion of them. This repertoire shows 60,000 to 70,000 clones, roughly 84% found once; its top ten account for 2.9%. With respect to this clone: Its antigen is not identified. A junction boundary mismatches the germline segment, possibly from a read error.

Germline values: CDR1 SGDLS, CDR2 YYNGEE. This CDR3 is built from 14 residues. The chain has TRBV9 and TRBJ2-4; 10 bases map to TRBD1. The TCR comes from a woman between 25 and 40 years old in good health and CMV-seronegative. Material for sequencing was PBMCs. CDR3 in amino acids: CASNPGQGVNSQYF. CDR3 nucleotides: TGTGCCAGCAACCCTGGACAGGGGGTGAACAGTCAGTACTTC.